Below are 13 T cell receptor beta chains sequenced from a single sample in a study of T-cell reconstitution after alpha-beta-depleted transplantation in children. Preparation of the TCRbeta library used unique molecular identifiers. TCRdb re-called the PCR reads with MiXCR, one entry per CDR3 protein. The sample has over 90,000 distinct CDR3 sequences, 7.5% to 9% seen once. The sequencing used PBMCs, collected before TCRalphabeta/CD19-depleted stem cell transplant. The receptors shown here come from a boy aged 2 to 10 with acute lymphoblastic leukemia, due to receive a stem cell transplant.

This clonotype was seen repeatedly, ten times or more. This rearrangement joins TRBV3-1 to TRBJ1-1; D gene ambiguous. The CDR3 extends over 13 amino acids. With 1 base removed from V and 6 bases from J, the gap between germline ends came to 9 bases. Germline CDR1 is LGHDT and CDR2 is YNNKEL (reference sequence). CDR3 nucleotides: TGTGCCAGCAGCCAAGGAGGCGCTGCTGAAGCTTTCTTT. Translated: CASSQGGAAEAFF.

The V call is TRBV4-1, the J call TRBJ2-5; 8 bases align to TRBD1. Per the germline V gene, CDR1 is MGHRA and CDR2 is YSYEKL. The CDR3 runs 13 residues. J gave up 4 bases and V 2 bases, and 0 bases lay outside the gene matches. CDR3: CASSQQGAETQYF. Written as DNA, the CDR3 is TGCGCCAGCAGCCAACAGGGGGCAGAGACCCAGTACTTC.

This clonotype was seen a handful of times. The J gene is TRBJ2-2, the V gene TRBV9; the D gene is possibly TRBD1 (5 bases). CDR3 length equals 15 residues. Germline V gives CDR1 SGDLS, CDR2 YYNGEE. Trimming took 1 base from V and 3 from J, leaving 10 bases between them. The CDR3 loop is CASSVRGDYTGELFF. The CDR3 DNA is TGTGCCAGCAGCGTAAGGGGCGATTACACCGGGGAGCTGTTTTTT.

This clonotype was detected ten times or more. V gene TRBV9 combines with J gene TRBJ2-7, with D possibly matching TRBD2 (7 bases). The CDR3 extends over 16 amino acids. Germline loops: CDR1 SGDLS, CDR2 YYNGEE. Trimming shortened V by 0 bases and J by 3 bases, and 16 bases separated the two germline ends. This CDR3 is CASSVGGGVTIYEQYF. CDR3 coding DNA: TGTGCCAGCAGCGTAGGCGGGGGCGTTACTATCTACGAGCAGTACTTC.

This clonotype has more than one count but fewer than ten. The gene calls are TRBV14 and TRBJ2-1; unclear D gene. V lost 0 bases to trimming and J lost 7 bases, with 10 bases between them. This CDR3 spans 14 amino acids. CDR1 and CDR2 from the germline V gene are SGHDN and FVKESK. The CDR3 DNA is TGTGCCAGCAGCCAAGAACTACCTGGGAATGAGCAGTTCTTC. This sequence encodes CASSQELPGNEQFF.

The V and J genes are TRBV10-3 and TRBJ1-1, with D unclear. V lost 4 bases and J lost 1, with 10 bases in between. CDR3 length equals 14 residues. Germline V gene lookup returns CDR1 ENHRY and CDR2 SYGVKD. CDR3: CAISVGVANTEAFF. The CDR3 nucleotides read TGTGCCATCAGTGTTGGGGTCGCGAACACTGAAGCTTTCTTT.

Here the CDR3 DNA reads TGTGCCAGCAGCTTAGCGGAGGCAGGGTTAAACTATGGCTACACCTTC. This codes for CASSLAEAGLNYGYTF. The genes are TRBV7-8 and TRBJ1-2; D might be TRBD1 (5 bases). This CDR3 region has 16 residues. The germline V gene has CDR1 SGHVS and CDR2 FQNEAQ. V was shortened by 0 bases and J by 2 bases, with 13 bases between the two germline ends.

This clonotype has just a few counts. This chain uses TRBV19 with TRBJ1-4; the D gene is possibly TRBD1 (6 bases). The CDR3 is made up of 16 amino acids. The germline gives CDR1 LNHDA, CDR2 SQIVND (reference sequence). The V end lost 7 bases, the J end lost 4 bases, and 19 bases lay between the germline ends. This CDR3 reads CASINAAGGGNEKLFF. The CDR3 DNA reads TGTGCCAGTATCAATGCTGCTGGGGGCGGTAATGAAAAACTGTTTTTT.

A few counts support this clonotype. This rearrangement joins TRBV5-1 to TRBJ1-3; no reliable D call. This CDR3 region has 15 residues. Per germline, CDR1 SGHRS and CDR2 YFSETQ. With 0 bases removed from V and 9 bases from J, the gap between germline ends came to 16 bases. The CDR3 loop is CASSLEVGLEGTIYF. Written as DNA, the CDR3 is TGCGCCAGCAGCTTGGAAGTAGGTCTGGAGGGCACCATATATTTT.

The chain carries TRBV28 and TRBJ1-4; the D is unclear. V gave up 3 bases and J gave up 5 bases, with 10 bases separating them. The CDR3 contains 14 residues. The germline V gene has CDR1 MDHEN and CDR2 SYDVKM. The CDR3 here is CASSLENSNEKLFF. As DNA, the CDR3 is TGTGCCAGCAGTTTGGAAAACTCCAATGAAAAACTGTTTTTT.

This clonotype was picked up a small number of times. The rearrangement uses TRBV5-1 and TRBJ1-1, with TRBD1 as a possible D gene (5 bases). The CDR3 extends over 13 amino acids. The V end was cut by 7 bases, the J end by 1 base, with 11 bases between. CDR1 and CDR2 from the germline V gene are SGHRS and YFSETQ. CDR3 nucleotides: TGCGCCAGCCGGGACCTAGAGAACACTGAAGCTTTCTTT. Its protein product is CASRDLENTEAFF.

This clonotype was observed at least ten times. J is TRBJ2-1 and V is TRBV6-1; 11 bases map to TRBD2. CDR3 length: 15 amino acids. Germline loops: CDR1 MNHNS, CDR2 SASEGT. V was pared by 6 bases and J by 6 bases, with 7 bases of the junction left unmatched. CDR3 bases: TGTGCCAGCAGCTTGCTAGCGGGGGGCCTCAATGAGCAGTTCTTC. Translated: CASSLLAGGLNEQFF.

Ten or more counts support this clonotype. The CDR3 DNA is TGCGCCAGCAGCTTGAGCGTTTCCTATAATTCACCCCTCCACTTT. Encoded protein: CASSLSVSYNSPLHF. The chain is built from TRBV5-1 and TRBJ1-6; no clear D gene. This CDR3 contains 15 residues. Germline-derived CDR1 and CDR2 are SGHRS and YFSETQ. V gave up 1 base and J gave up 1 base, with 6 bases separating them.